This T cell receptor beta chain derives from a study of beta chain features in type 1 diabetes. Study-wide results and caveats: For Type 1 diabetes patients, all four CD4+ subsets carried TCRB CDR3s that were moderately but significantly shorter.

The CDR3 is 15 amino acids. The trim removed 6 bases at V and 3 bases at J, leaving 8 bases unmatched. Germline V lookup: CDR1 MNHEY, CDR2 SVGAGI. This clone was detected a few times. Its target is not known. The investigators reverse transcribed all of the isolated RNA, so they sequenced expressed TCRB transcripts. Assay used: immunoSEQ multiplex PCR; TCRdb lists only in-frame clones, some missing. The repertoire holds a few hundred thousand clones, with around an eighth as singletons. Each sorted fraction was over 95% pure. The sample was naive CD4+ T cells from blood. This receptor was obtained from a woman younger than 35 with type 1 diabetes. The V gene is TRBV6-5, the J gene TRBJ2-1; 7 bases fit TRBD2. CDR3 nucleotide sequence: TGTGCCAGCAGCTTGACTAGCAGCCGCTACAATGAGCAGTTCTTC. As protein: CASSLTSSRYNEQFF.